Listed below are T cell receptor beta chains from one sample, sequenced in a study of T cell responses to AZD1222 COVID-19 vaccine. The assay was immunoSEQ multiplex PCR, and TCRdb's table has in-frame clones only and misses some. Here the sample spans around 58,000 clones, around 80% being singletons. The source material was peripheral blood, sampled on day 0 of AZD1222 vaccination. These receptors originate from an adult in good health. The CDR3 runs from the conserved cysteine through the conserved F or W. A D gene is named only where the DNA matches it firmly. Clone size is shown for a subset of rows, as once, few, many or a class of expanded clone.

D	size	V	J	CDR3	DNA
-	-	TRBV5-1	TRBJ2-6	CASSLGDAGANVLTF	TGCGCCAGCAGCTTGGGGGATGCTGGGGCCAACGTCCTGACTTTC
TRBD2	-	TRBV28	TRBJ2-7	CASSRRAGGLEQYF	TGTGCCAGCAGTAGAAGAGCGGGGGGCCTCGAGCAGTACTTC
-	-	TRBV29-1	TRBJ1-1	CSVPRLGARTEAFF	TGCAGCGTACCCAGGTTGGGAGCTCGTACTGAAGCTTTCTTT
-	-	TRBV28	TRBJ1-4	CASSRAQGNEKLFF	TGTGCCAGCAGTAGGGCCCAGGGGAATGAAAAACTGTTTTTT
TRBD2	once	TRBV27	TRBJ2-2	CASSFRNSGSSGELFF	TGTGCCAGCAGTTTCCGGAATAGCGGGAGCTCCGGGGAGCTGTTTTTT
-	-	TRBV4-1	TRBJ1-2	CASSQEGPGLGGYTF	TGCGCCAGCAGCCAAGAAGGCCCAGGGCTAGGGGGCTACACCTTC
-	-	TRBV9	TRBJ2-5	CASSSVGETQYF	TGTGCCAGCAGCTCCGTGGGGGAGACCCAGTACTTC
-	-	TRBV5-5	TRBJ1-5	CASSFSGTRGQPQHF	TGTGCCAGCAGCTTTAGCGGGACCCGGGGGCAGCCCCAGCATTTT
TRBD1	-	TRBV15	TRBJ1-4	CATSRDREGTNEKLFF	TGTGCCACCAGCAGGGACAGGGAGGGGACTAATGAAAAACTGTTTTTT
TRBD2	once	TRBV9	TRBJ2-3	CASSVASGSTDTQYF	TGTGCCAGCAGCGTAGCTAGCGGGAGCACAGATACGCAGTATTTT
-	-	TRBV28	TRBJ1-1	CATLGSGGHFAEAFF	TGTGCCACCCTGGGGTCGGGGGGACATTTTGCTGAAGCTTTCTTT
-	-	TRBV19	TRBJ2-7	CASSDQGWGEQYF	TGTGCCAGTAGCGATCAGGGGTGGGGCGAGCAGTACTTC
-	-	TRBV28	TRBJ2-7	CASTPLGPKYEQYF	TGTGCCAGCACCCCCCTGGGTCCAAAGTACGAGCAGTACTTC
-	-	TRBV4-1	TRBJ1-1	CASREKTENTEAFF	TGCGCCAGCAGGGAAAAGACAGAAAACACTGAAGCTTTCTTT
TRBD2	-	TRBV6-2/TRBV6-3	TRBJ2-7	CASSLWTSGYEQYF	TGTGCCAGCAGTTTATGGACTAGCGGTTACGAGCAGTACTTC
TRBD1	-	TRBV2	TRBJ2-4	CASSGDRGGSDIQYF	TGTGCCAGCAGTGGGGACAGGGGAGGTTCGGACATTCAGTACTTC
TRBD1	-	TRBV19	TRBJ2-5	CASSHRGQGVTQYF	TGTGCCAGTAGTCACCGGGGACAGGGTGTAACCCAGTACTTC
TRBD1	-	TRBV5-4	TRBJ1-2	CASSQGAAGYTF	TGTGCCAGCAGCCAGGGGGCGGCTGGCTACACCTTC
-	-	TRBV27	TRBJ1-2	CASSLNYGGARGYTF	TGTGCCAGCAGTCTTAATTATGGGGGGGCGAGGGGCTACACCTTC
-	-	TRBV6-1	TRBJ2-3	CASSERPGGTDTQYF	TGTGCCAGCAGTGAGAGGCCCGGCGGCACAGATACGCAGTATTTT
-	-	TRBV6-2/TRBV6-3	TRBJ1-1	CASSPDPNTEAFF	TGTGCCAGCAGTCCGGACCCGAACACTGAAGCTTTCTTT
-	-	TRBV7-9	TRBJ2-1	CASSRTLGGDEQFF	TGTGCCAGCAGCAGAACATTAGGCGGCGATGAGCAGTTCTTC
-	-	TRBV7-9	TRBJ2-1	CASSSPGSIMHEQFF	TGTGCCAGCAGCTCCCCCGGGTCCATTATGCATGAGCAGTTCTTC
TRBD1	-	TRBV5-6	TRBJ1-2	CASSLGDRAPVYGYTF	TGTGCCAGCAGCTTAGGGGACAGGGCTCCGGTGTATGGCTACACCTTC
-	-	TRBV19	TRBJ2-1	CASSIDSLAINEQFF	TGTGCCAGTAGTATAGATAGTCTAGCAATCAATGAGCAGTTCTTC
-	-	TRBV10-3	TRBJ1-1	CAISESQDLNTEAFF	TGTGCCATCAGTGAATCACAGGACTTGAACACTGAAGCTTTCTTT